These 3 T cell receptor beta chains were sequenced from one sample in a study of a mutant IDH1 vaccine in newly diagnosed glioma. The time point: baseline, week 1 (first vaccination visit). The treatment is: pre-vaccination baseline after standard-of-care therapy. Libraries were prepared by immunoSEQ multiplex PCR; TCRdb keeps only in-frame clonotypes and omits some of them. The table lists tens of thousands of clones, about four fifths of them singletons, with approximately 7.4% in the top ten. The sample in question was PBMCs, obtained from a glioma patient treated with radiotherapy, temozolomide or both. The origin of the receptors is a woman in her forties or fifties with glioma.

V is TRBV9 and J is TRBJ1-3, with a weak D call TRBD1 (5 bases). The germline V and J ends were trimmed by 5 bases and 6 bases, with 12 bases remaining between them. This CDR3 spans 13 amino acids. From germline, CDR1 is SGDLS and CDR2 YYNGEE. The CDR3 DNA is TGTGCCAGCAGGGACAACTACGAAAACACCATATATTTT. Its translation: CASRDNYENTIYF. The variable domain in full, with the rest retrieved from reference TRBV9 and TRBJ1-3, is DSGVTQTPKHLITATGQRVTLRCSPRSGDLSVYWYQQSLDQGLQFLIQYYNGEERAKGNILERFSAQQFPDLHSELNLSSLELGDSALYFCASRDNYENTIYFGEGSWLTVV.

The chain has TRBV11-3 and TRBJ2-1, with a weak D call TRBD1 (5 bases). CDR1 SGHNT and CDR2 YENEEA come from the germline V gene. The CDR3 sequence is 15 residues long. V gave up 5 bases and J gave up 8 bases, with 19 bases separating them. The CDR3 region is CASSTPIQGEDEQFF. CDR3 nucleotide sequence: TGTGCCAGCAGCACCCCCATTCAAGGGGAAGATGAGCAGTTCTTC.

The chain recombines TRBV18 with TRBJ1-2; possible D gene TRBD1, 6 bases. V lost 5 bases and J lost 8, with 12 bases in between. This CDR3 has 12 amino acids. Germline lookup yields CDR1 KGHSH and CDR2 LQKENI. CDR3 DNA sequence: TGTGCCAGCTCAAGCACGGGGGCGGGCTACACCTTC. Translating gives CASSSTGAGYTF.